This passage covers 15 T cell receptor beta chains from one sample sequenced in a study of shared clonotypes between healthy human individuals. CD8 cells classed as naive were CD45RO-negative and positively selected for CCR7, excluding terminally differentiated effector memory CD45RA+ cells. Assay used: immunoSEQ multiplex PCR; TCRdb lists only in-frame clones, some missing. The profile covers some 2,000,000 clones, with about 95% appearing a single time and around 1.1% taken by the ten largest. Sequencing input: naive CD8+ T cells sorted from blood. These receptors originate from a man younger than 30 in good health.

This clone occurred once. V usage is TRBV28 and J usage is TRBJ1-6, with TRBD1 matching 7 bases. Germline CDR1 and CDR2: MDHEN and SYDVKM. This CDR3 is built from 14 residues. The V gene end was trimmed by 7 bases and the J gene end by 6 bases; junction bases not matched to a gene: 6. CDR3 bases: TGTGCCAGCATGCAAGGGACAGCTAATTCACCCCTCCACTTT. Residues: CASMQGTANSPLHF.

This clone was seen a handful of times. This chain connects TRBV30 to TRBJ2-3; 10 bases align to TRBD2. The CDR3 is made up of 14 amino acids. Germline values: CDR1 GTSNPN, CDR2 SVGIG (reference sequence). The J segment lost 10 bases and the V segment lost 0 bases, leaving 7 bases of the junction unmatched. Written as DNA, the CDR3 is TGTGCCTGGAGTGTACTTAGCGGGGGGCTCCCGCAGTATTTT. It yields the protein CAWSVLSGGLPQYF.

This clone appeared a single time. J is TRBJ2-1 and V is TRBV5-6, with D possibly matching TRBD1 (6 bases). The ends were cut back, 4 bases at V and 4 bases at J, with 15 bases in the middle. The CDR3 contains 15 residues. Germline lookup yields CDR1 SGHDT and CDR2 YYEEEE. CDR3 loop: CASSGGGPRYNEQFF. CDR3 nucleotides: TGTGCCAGCAGCGGGGGCGGGCCACGGTACAATGAGCAGTTCTTC.

The chain carries TRBV7-9 and TRBJ2-1; 8 bases are shared with TRBD2. V was pared by 3 bases and J by 2 bases, with 9 bases of the junction left unmatched. CDR3 size: 17 residues. Germline V gene lookup returns CDR1 SEHNR and CDR2 FQNEAQ (reference sequence). Here the CDR3 DNA reads TGTGCCAGCAGCTTCCGAAGCGGGAGCCCCACCTACAATGAGCAGTTCTTC. Its translation: CASSFRSGSPTYNEQFF.

The rearrangement joins TRBV9 to TRBJ2-3; a weak D match, TRBD1 (6 bases). Germline loops: CDR1 SGDLS, CDR2 YYNGEE. The germline V and J ends were trimmed by 4 bases and 2 bases, with 17 bases remaining between them. CDR3 length equals 16 residues. CDR3 sequence: CASSRGTGLLTDTQYF. The CDR3 DNA sequence: TGTGCCAGCAGCAGAGGAACAGGGCTCCTCACAGATACGCAGTATTTT.

This rearrangement joins TRBV4-3 to TRBJ2-7; perhaps D is TRBD1 or TRBD2 (5 bases each). V gave up 0 bases and J gave up 5 bases, with 11 bases separating them. The CDR3 totals 14 residues. Germline CDR1 is LGHNA and CDR2 is YSLEER. CDR3: CASSQDEGSHEQYF. Written as DNA, the CDR3 is TGCGCCAGCAGCCAAGACGAGGGGTCCCACGAGCAGTACTTC.

In regard to this clone: This sample also contains other DNA sequences that code for the same CDR3. The chain recombines TRBV4-1 with TRBJ1-1; 8 bases match TRBD1. J was trimmed by 1 base and V by 2 bases; bases with no gene match: 3. Germline-derived CDR1 and CDR2 are MGHRA and YSYEKL. The CDR3 length is 15 residues. CDR3 sequence reads: CASSQPGTGNTEAFF. In DNA form, the CDR3 reads TGCGCCAGCAGCCAACCCGGGACAGGGAACACTGAAGCTTTCTTT.

The rearrangement joins TRBV7-9 to TRBJ2-2, with a weak D call TRBD2 (6 bases). The CDR3 contains 16 residues. Germline loops: CDR1 SEHNR, CDR2 FQNEAQ (reference sequence). The V gene lost 6 bases and the J gene lost 5 bases, with 19 bases spanning the gap. The CDR3 loop is CASSPPPPGGTGELFF. DNA for the CDR3: TGTGCCAGCAGTCCCCCGCCTCCCGGGGGTACCGGGGAGCTGTTTTTT. The full variable domain, its missing parts supplied by reference TRBV7-9 and TRBJ2-2, is DTGVSQNPRHKITKRGQNVTFRCDPISEHNRLYWYRQTLGQGPEFLTYFQNEAQLEKSRLLSDRFSAERPKGSFSTLEIQRTEQGDSAMYLCASSPPPPGGTGELFFGEGSRLTVL.

The genes are TRBV2 and TRBJ1-6; D perhaps matches TRBD1 (5 bases). The CDR3 is 14 residues long. CDR1 SNHLY and CDR2 FYNNEI come from the germline V gene. V was shortened by 3 bases and J by 8 bases, with 11 bases between the two germline ends. CDR3: CASSDGQGYSPLHF. For the CDR3, the DNA is TGTGCCAGCAGTGACGGGCAGGGTTATTCACCCCTCCACTTT.

The chain joins TRBV7-9 to TRBJ2-7; 7 nucleotides agree with TRBD1. This CDR3 contains 13 residues. CDR1 is SEHNR and CDR2 is FQNEAQ in the germline V gene (reference sequence). The junction had 1 base not matched to a gene; V was cut back by 2 bases and J by 3 bases. CDR3 loop: CASSLQGDYEQYF. CDR3 nucleotides: TGTGCCAGCAGCTTACAGGGGGACTACGAGCAGTACTTC.

This chain's CDR3 is CASSLSNGLRDSTDTQYF. In nucleotides, the CDR3 is TGTGCCAGCAGTTTATCGAACGGGTTAAGGGACTCCACAGATACGCAGTATTTT. The V gene is TRBV28, the J gene TRBJ2-3, with TRBD2 as a possible D gene (6 bases). V was clipped by 1 base and J by 2 bases, with 19 bases between them. The CDR3 has 18 amino acids. Germline values: CDR1 MDHEN, CDR2 SYDVKM.

The J gene is TRBJ1-5, the V gene TRBV2, with 11 bases lining up with TRBD1. The CDR3 has 15 amino acids. V lost 6 bases, J lost 4 bases, and 5 bases stayed unmatched. Germline values: CDR1 SNHLY, CDR2 FYNNEI. The CDR3 region has the DNA TGTGCCAGCAGGGAGGGGACAGGGGGAAATCAGCCCCAGCATTTT. Translation gives CASREGTGGNQPQHF.

The chain couples TRBV7-9 to TRBJ2-1, with 11 bases that match TRBD2. The CDR3 contains 13 residues. Germline V CDR1 and CDR2: SEHNR, FQNEAQ (reference sequence). With V trimmed by 8 bases and J by 8 bases, 5 bases remained unmatched. In DNA, the CDR3 is TGTGCCAGCCTCGGACTAGCGGGCTATGAGCAGTTCTTC. Its translation is CASLGLAGYEQFF.

The chain is built from TRBV4-1 and TRBJ2-7; D may be TRBD1 (6 bases). V was shortened by 4 bases and J by 4 bases, with 14 bases between the two germline ends. Germline V gene lookup returns CDR1 MGHRA and CDR2 YSYEKL. The CDR3 runs to 14 residues. CDR3 nucleotides: TGCGCCAGCAGCCTTCGGACAGAAGGTTACGAGCAGTACTTC. This encodes CASSLRTEGYEQYF.

V gene TRBV7-3 combines with J gene TRBJ1-2, with D unclear. This CDR3 is built from 17 residues. The V gene lost 0 bases and the J gene lost 0 bases, with 14 bases spanning the gap. CDR1 is SGHTA and CDR2 is FQGTGA in the germline V gene. CDR3 region: CASSLTGSPRTNYGYTF. The DNA for the CDR3 is TGTGCCAGCAGCTTAACGGGCAGCCCAAGAACTAACTATGGCTACACCTTC.